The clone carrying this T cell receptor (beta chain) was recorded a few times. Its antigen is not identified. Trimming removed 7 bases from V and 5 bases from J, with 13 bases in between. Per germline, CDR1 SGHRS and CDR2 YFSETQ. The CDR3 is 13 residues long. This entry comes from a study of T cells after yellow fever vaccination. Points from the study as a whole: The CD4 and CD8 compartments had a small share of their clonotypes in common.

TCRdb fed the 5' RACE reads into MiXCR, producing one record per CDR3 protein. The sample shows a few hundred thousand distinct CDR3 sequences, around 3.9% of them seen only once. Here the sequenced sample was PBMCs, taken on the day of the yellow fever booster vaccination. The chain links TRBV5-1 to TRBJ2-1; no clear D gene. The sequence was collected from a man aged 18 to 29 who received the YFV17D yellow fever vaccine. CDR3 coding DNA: TGCGCCAGCCGCGGCTGGGGTGACAATGAGCAGTTCTTC. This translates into CASRGWGDNEQFF.